This T cell receptor beta chain was recorded in a study of cytomegalovirus exposure and HLA in healthy donors. The primer mix had 60 Vbeta and 13 Jbeta primers. Sequencing was performed with immunoSEQ multiplex PCR; in TCRdb, only in-frame clones are kept and a portion is missing. The sample consists of 95,000 to 150,000 clones, roughly 77% of them appearing once. Germline CDR1 is MGHRA and CDR2 is YSYEKL. The CDR3 has 17 residues. Trimming cost V 4 bases and J 1 base; bases outside gene matches: 7. This clonotype originated in a man aged 18 to 30 in good health and CMV-seronegative. The chain carries TRBV4-1 and TRBJ1-2; 12 bases fit TRBD1. The sequenced material came from PBMCs. The CDR3 region has the DNA TGCGCCAGCAGCCCACCGGGACAGGGGGCTTTTAACTATGGCTACACCTTC. This sequence encodes CASSPPGQGAFNYGYTF.